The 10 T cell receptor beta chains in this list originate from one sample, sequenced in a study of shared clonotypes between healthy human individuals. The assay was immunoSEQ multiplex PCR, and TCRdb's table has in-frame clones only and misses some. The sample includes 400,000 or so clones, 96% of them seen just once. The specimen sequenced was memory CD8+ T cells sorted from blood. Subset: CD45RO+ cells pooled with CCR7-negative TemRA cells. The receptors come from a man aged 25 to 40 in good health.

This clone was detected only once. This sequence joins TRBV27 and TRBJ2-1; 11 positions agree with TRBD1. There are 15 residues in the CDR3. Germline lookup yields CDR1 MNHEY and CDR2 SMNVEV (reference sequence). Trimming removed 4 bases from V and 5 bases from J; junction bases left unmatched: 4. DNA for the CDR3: TGTGCCAGCAGTTACGCGGGACAGGGGGACAATGAGCAGTTCTTC. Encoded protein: CASSYAGQGDNEQFF.

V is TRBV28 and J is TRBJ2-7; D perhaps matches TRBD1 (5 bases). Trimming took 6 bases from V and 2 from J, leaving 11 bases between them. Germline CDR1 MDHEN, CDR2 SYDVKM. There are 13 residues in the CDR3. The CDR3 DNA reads TGTGCCAGCAGATCTCCAGGGCCCTACGAGCAGTACTTC. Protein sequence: CASRSPGPYEQYF.

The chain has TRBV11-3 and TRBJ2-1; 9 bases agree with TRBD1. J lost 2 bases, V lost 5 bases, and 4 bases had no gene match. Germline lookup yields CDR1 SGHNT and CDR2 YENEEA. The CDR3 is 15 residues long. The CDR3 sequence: CASSPRQGAYNEQFF. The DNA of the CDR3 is TGTGCCAGCAGCCCCCGACAGGGGGCCTACAATGAGCAGTTCTTC.

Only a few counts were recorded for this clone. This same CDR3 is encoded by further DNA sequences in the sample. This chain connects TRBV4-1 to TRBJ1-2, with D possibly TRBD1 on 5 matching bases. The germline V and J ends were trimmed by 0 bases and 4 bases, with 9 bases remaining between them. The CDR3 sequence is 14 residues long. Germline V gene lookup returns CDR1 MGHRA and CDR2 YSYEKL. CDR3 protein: CASSQDRGGYGYTF. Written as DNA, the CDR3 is TGCGCCAGCAGCCAAGATCGTGGGGGCTATGGCTACACCTTC.

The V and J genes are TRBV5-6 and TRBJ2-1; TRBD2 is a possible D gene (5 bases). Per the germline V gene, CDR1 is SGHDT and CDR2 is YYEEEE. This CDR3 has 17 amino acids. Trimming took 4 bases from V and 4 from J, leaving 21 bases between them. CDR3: CASSPPLGEKNYNEQFF. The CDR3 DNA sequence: TGTGCCAGCAGCCCACCCCTTGGGGAGAAGAATTACAATGAGCAGTTCTTC.

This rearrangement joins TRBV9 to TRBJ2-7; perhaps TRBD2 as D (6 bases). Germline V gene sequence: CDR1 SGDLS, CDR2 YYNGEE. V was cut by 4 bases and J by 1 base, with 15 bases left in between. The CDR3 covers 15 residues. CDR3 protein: CASSPEGLASYEQYF. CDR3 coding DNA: TGTGCCAGCAGCCCGGAGGGATTAGCTTCCTACGAGCAGTACTTC.

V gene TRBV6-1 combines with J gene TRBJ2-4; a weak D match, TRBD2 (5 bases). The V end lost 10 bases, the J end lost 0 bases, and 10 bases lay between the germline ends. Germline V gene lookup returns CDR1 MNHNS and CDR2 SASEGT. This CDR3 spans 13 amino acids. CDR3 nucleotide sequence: TGTGCCACCTGGGAGTCAGCCAAAAACATTCAGTACTTC. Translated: CATWESAKNIQYF.

CDR3 protein: CAISESDQPQHF. The CDR3 nucleotides are TGTGCCATCAGTGAGTCGGATCAGCCCCAGCATTTT. The rearrangement links TRBV10-3 to TRBJ1-5; D not certain. Germline CDR1 is ENHRY and CDR2 is SYGVKD. Trimming shortened V by 0 bases and J by 5 bases, and 2 bases separated the two germline ends. This CDR3 is 12 amino acids long.

CDR3 protein: CASSTTSGRARNNEQFF. The CDR3 coding sequence is TGTGCCAGTAGTACGACTAGCGGGAGGGCTAGGAACAATGAGCAGTTCTTC. This rearrangement joins TRBV19 to TRBJ2-1; 14 bases agree with TRBD2. The V gene end was trimmed by 4 bases and the J gene end by 5 bases; junction bases not matched to a gene: 7. The CDR3 length is 17 residues. The V gene's germline CDR1 is LNHDA and CDR2 SQIVND (reference sequence).

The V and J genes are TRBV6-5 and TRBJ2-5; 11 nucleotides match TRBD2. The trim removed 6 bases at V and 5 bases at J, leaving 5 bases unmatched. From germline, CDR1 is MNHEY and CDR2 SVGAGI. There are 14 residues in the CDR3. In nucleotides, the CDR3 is TGTGCCAGCAGAAATCTAGCGGGAGGTGAGACCCAGTACTTC. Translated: CASRNLAGGETQYF.